This T cell receptor beta chain was observed in a study of breast tumors, draining lymph nodes, adjacent tissues. The V gene's germline CDR1 is MNHEY and CDR2 SVGEGT. V was cut by 4 bases and J by 5 bases, with 9 bases left in between. The CDR3 consists of 13 residues. A remark on this clonotype: Its antigen remains unknown.

Findings and caveats of the study: Tumor T cell lymph node origin was a supported hypothesis, not proven. Tumor repertoires ranked between lymph nodes and nontumor tissue in diversity, with V and J gene preferences. The data were judged consistent with most tumor T cells coming from lymph node and expanding in tumor.

TCRdb redid the calling of the multiplex PCR reads with MiXCR, one entry per CDR3 protein. The sample has about 20,000 distinct CDR3 sequences; approximately 33% are singletons. This chain connects TRBV6-2 or TRBV6-3 to TRBJ1-5; weak D call: TRBD1 (6 bases). The sample was breast tumor tissue. The source is a female donor with breast cancer. Some clones in this sample may be carry-over from other donors' samples. CDR3 bases: TGTGCCAGCAGTTGGGGGCCGGATCAGCCCCAGCATTTT. As protein: CASSWGPDQPQHF.